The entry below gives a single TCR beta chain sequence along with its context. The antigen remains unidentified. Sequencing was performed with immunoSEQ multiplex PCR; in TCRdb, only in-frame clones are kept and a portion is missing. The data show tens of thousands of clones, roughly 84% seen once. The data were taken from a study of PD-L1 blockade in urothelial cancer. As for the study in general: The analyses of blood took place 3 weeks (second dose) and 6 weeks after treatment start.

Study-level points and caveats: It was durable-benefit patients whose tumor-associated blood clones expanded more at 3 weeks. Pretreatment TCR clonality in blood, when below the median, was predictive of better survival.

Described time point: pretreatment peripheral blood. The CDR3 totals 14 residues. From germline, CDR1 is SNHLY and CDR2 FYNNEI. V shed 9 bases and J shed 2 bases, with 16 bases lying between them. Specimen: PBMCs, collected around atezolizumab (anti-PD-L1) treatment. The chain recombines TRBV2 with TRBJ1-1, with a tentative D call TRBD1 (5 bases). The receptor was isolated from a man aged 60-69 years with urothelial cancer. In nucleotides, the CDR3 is TGTGCCAGTTTGAGCGGGACGGGTAACACTGAAGCTTTCTTT. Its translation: CASLSGTGNTEAFF. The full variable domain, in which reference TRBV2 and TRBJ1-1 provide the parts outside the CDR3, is EPEVTQTPSHQVTQMGQEVILRCVPISNHLYFYWYRQILGQKVEFLVSFYNNEISEKSEIFDDQFSVERPDGSNFTLKIRSTKLEDSAMYFCASLSGTGNTEAFFGQGTRLTVV.